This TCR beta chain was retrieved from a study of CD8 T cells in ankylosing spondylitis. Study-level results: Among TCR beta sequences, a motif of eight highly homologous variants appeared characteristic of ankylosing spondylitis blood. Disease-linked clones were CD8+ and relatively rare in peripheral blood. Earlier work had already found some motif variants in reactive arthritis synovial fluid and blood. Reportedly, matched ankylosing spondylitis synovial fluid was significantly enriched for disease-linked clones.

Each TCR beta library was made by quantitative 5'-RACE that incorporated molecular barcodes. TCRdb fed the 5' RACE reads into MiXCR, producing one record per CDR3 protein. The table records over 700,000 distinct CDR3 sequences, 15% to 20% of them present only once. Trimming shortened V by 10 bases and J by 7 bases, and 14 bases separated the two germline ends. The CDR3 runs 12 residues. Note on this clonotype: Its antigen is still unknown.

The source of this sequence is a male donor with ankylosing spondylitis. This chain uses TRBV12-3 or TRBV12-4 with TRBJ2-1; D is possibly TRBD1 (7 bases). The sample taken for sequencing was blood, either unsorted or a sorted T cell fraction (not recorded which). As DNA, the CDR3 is TGTGCCACCAGGGGGGAAAGTAATGAGCAGTTCTTC. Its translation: CATRGESNEQFF.